The T cell receptor beta chain under discussion was sequenced for a study of human T cells and chemical hapten exposure. As for the study in general: How much TCR each sample yielded varied, mostly because pooled library volumes differed slightly.

The time point was: healthy volunteer bleed at 6 weeks. Unseparated into fractions, whole blood served as the source from which total RNA was extracted. This clonotype was detected a few times. Its target is unknown. The study used a library that attached unique molecular identifiers to individual cDNA molecules. In the source study's methods: There were a median of approximately 96,000 TCRs per sample, with a range from about 20,000 to 700,000. TCRdb reprocessed the RACE reads via MiXCR and lists one record per CDR3 protein. TCRdb, not the original authors, processed these V and J calls. The sample contains 60,000 to 90,000 distinct CDR3 sequences, approximately 8.1% of which appear only once. CDR3 length: 16 residues. The J segment lost 3 bases and the V segment lost 4 bases, leaving 10 bases of the junction unmatched. Per the germline V gene, CDR1 is SGHRS and CDR2 is YFSETQ. Study outcomes and limitations: With DPC sensitization, TCRs exceeding 1 in 1000 frequency showed no change.

Sequencing was performed on whole blood. The source of this sequence is a female donor in good health. Some clones in this sample may be carry-over from other donors' samples. The rearrangement uses TRBV5-1 and TRBJ1-1, with TRBD1 matching over 9 bases. CDR3 sequence: CASSITGGVSDTEAFF. In nucleotides, the CDR3 is TGCGCCAGCAGCATCACAGGGGGCGTTTCGGACACTGAAGCTTTCTTT.